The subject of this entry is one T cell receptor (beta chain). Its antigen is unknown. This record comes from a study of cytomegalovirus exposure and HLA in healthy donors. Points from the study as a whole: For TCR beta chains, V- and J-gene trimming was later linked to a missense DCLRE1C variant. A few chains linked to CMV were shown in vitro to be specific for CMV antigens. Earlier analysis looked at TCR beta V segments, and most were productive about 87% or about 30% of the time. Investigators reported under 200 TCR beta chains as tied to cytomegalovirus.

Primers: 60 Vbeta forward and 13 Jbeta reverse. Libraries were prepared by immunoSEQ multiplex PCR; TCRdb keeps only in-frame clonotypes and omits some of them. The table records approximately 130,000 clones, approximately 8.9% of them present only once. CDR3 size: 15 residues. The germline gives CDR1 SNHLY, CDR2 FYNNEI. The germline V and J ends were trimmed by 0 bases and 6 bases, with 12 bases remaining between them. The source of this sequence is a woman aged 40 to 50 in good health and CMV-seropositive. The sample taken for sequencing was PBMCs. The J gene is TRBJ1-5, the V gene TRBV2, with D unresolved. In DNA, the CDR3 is TGTGCCAGCAGTGAAGCGGGCGGGGTTGCTCAGCCCCAGCATTTT. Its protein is CASSEAGGVAQPQHF.